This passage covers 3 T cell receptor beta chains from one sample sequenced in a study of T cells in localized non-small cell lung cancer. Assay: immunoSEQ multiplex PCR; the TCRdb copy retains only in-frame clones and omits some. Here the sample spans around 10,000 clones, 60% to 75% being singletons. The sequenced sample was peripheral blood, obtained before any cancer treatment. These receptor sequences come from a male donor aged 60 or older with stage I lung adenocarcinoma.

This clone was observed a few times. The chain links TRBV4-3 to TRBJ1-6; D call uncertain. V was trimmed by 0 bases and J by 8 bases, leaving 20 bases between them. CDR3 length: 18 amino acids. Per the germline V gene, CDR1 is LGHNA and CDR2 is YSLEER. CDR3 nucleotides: TGCGCCAGCAGCCAAGAACCAATTGCGGGAAACATTTATTCACCCCTCCACTTT. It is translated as CASSQEPIAGNIYSPLHF.

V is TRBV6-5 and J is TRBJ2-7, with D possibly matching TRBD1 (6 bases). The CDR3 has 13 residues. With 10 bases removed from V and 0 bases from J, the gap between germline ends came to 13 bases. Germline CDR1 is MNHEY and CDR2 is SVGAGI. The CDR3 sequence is CATRDTISYEQYF. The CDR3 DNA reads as TGTGCCACCAGGGACACGATCTCCTACGAGCAGTACTTC.

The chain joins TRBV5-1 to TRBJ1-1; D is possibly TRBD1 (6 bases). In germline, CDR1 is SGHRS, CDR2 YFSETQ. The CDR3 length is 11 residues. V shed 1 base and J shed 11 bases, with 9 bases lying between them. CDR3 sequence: CASSLQGRAFF. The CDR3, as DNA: TGCGCCAGCAGCTTGCAGGGGAGGGCTTTCTTT.